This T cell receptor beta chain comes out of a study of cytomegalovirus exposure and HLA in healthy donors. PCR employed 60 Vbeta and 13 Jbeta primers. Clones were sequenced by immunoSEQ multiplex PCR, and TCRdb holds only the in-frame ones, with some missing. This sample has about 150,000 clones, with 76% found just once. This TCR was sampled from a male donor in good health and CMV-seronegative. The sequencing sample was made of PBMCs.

CDR3 bases: TGTGCCAGAGGGAGAGGGGGAGACTCCTACGAGCAGTACTTC. As protein: CARGRGGDSYEQYF. This rearrangement joins TRBV2 to TRBJ2-7, with a weak D call TRBD1 (6 bases). Germline assignment: CDR1 SNHLY and CDR2 FYNNEI. V was cut by 9 bases and J by 0 bases, with 15 bases left in between. CDR3 length: 14 residues.